This T cell receptor (beta chain) was retrieved from a study of cytomegalovirus exposure and HLA in healthy donors. Researchers ran the PCR with 60 Vbeta and 13 Jbeta primers. Here immunoSEQ multiplex PCR was the method, and the copy in TCRdb shows in-frame clones only, minus some. The sample yields fewer than 250,000 clones, roughly 80% seen once. CDR1 and CDR2 from the germline V gene are SGHDT and YYEEEE. The CDR3 extends over 16 amino acids. Trimming stripped 0 bases from V and 3 bases from J, with 12 bases between. The chain employs TRBV5-6 and TRBJ2-2, with a tentative D call TRBD1 (6 bases). The material sequenced was PBMCs. This TCR was sampled from a man aged 25-45 years in good health and CMV-seronegative. The CDR3 DNA reads TGTGCCAGCAGCTTGGGAGTGGCAGGGGACACCGGGGAGCTGTTTTTT. It encodes CASSLGVAGDTGELFF.